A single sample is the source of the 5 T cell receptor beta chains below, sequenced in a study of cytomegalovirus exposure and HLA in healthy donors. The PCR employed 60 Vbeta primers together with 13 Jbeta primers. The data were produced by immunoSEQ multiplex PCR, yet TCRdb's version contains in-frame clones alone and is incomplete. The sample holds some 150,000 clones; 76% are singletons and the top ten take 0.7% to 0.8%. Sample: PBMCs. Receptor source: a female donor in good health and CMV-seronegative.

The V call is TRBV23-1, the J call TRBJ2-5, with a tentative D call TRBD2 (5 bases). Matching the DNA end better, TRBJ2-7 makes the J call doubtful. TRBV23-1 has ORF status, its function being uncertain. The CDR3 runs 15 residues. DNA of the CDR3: TGCGCCAGCAGCCAACCGCCCCGGGGAGACTACGAGCAGTACTTC. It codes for CASSQPPRGDYEQYF.

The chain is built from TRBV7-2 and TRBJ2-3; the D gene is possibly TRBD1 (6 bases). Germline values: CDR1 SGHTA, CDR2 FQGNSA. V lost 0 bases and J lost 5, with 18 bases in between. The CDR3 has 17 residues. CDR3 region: CASSLARQGPLRDTQYF. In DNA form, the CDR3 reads TGTGCCAGCAGCTTAGCCCGGCAGGGGCCCCTCAGAGATACGCAGTATTTT.

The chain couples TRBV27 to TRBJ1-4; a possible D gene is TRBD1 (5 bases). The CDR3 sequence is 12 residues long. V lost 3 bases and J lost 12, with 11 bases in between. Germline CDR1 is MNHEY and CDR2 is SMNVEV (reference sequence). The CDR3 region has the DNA TGTGCCAGCAGTTTGGGGGGGGATGAACTGTTTTTT. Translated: CASSLGGDELFF.

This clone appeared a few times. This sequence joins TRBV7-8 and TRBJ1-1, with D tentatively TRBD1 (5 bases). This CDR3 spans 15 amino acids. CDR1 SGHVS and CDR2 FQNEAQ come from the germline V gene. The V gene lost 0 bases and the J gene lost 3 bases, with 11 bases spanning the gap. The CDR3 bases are TGTGCCAGCAGCTTAGCCCAGGGCTGGTACACTGAAGCTTTCTTT. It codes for CASSLAQGWYTEAFF.

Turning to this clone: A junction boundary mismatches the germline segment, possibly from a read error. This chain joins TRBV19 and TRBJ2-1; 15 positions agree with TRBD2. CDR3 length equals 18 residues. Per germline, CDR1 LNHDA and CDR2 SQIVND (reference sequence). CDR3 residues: CVSSKGLAGGSRLDEQFF. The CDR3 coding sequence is TGTGTCAGTAGTAAGGGACTAGCGGGGGGCTCCAGGCTCGATGAGCAGTTCTTC.